This TCR beta chain was retrieved from a study of T cells in Graves' hyperthyroidism and ophthalmopathy. V was pared by 2 bases and J by 4 bases, with 14 bases between. Per the germline V gene, CDR1 is KGHSH and CDR2 is LQKENI. The CDR3 is 15 amino acids. The table lists this clonotype with a few counts. Amplification of TCR beta CDR3 regions used RNA as the template. Researchers ran a first-round RT-PCR on the TCR CDR3 using the HTBI primer set. Via MiXCR, TCRdb re-called the multiplex PCR reads, giving one row per CDR3 protein. The sample includes 200,000 to 300,000 distinct CDR3 sequences, about 25% of them seen just once.

The source material was blood. The genes are TRBV18 and TRBJ1-2, with D uncertain. The sequence derives from a woman aged 40 to 50 with Graves' ophthalmopathy. The CDR3 is CASSPEGGIGYGYTF. CDR3 nucleotides: TGTGCCAGCTCACCAGAAGGAGGGATTGGCTATGGCTACACCTTC. Drawing the rest from reference TRBV18 and TRBJ1-2, the complete variable domain is NAGVMQNPRHLVRRRGQEARLRCSPMKGHSHVYWYRQLPEEGLKFMVYLQKENIIDESGMPKERFSAEFPKEGPSILRIQQVVRGDSAAYFCASSPEGGIGYGYTFGSGTRLTVV.